These T cell receptor beta chains were read from a single sample in a study of OX40 agonist ivuxolimab in advanced cancers. The protocol was immunoSEQ multiplex PCR, while the TCRdb copy is restricted to in-frame clones and leaves out a portion. Here the sample spans about 99,000 clones, around 94% being singletons. The sequencing used CD4+ or CD8+ T cells sorted from blood, collected in a trial of the OX40 agonist ivuxolimab. Source of these receptors: an adult with an advanced solid tumor such as melanoma, head and neck, liver or kidney cancer. The CDR3 runs from the conserved cysteine through the conserved F or W.

TRBJ2-1	TRBV18	CASSPQGNEQFF
TRBJ1-4	TRBV6-1	CASSEQGREKLFF
TRBJ1-2	TRBV7-6	CASSPTPPDRGDRGYTF
TRBJ2-5	TRBV7-2	CASSRGGGETQYF
TRBJ2-7	TRBV7-8	CASSPRQALYEQYF
TRBJ2-2	TRBV7-6	CASSPRTSGNTGELFF
TRBJ2-3	TRBV6-5	CASSYRGDRPSDTQYF
TRBJ2-5	TRBV5-1	CASSSTGRRETQYF
TRBJ1-1	TRBV19	CASSPGTGGRLNTEAFF
TRBJ1-1	TRBV10-3	CAISESPPTLNTEAFF
TRBJ2-5	TRBV2	CASRELGLALETQYF
TRBJ1-6	TRBV2	CASSGANSPLHF
TRBJ1-1	TRBV5-8	CASSSELNTEAFF
TRBJ2-1	TRBV28	CASSFPVVGPDPNEQFF
TRBJ1-4	TRBV2	CASSRQAATNEKLFF
TRBJ1-6	TRBV27	CASSRVFRGLNSPLHF
TRBJ2-1	TRBV7-8	CASTRRGSGPRQFF
TRBJ2-1	TRBV15	CATSRGGRGWSNEQFF
TRBJ2-7	TRBV11-3	CASSPGQGRSYEQYF
TRBJ1-4	TRBV28	CASSFFGGSNNEKLFF
TRBJ1-3	TRBV15	CATGTGDGNTIYF
TRBJ1-4	TRBV28	CASSFLNEKLFF
TRBJ2-5	TRBV5-1	CASSRDSETQYF
TRBJ2-2	TRBV4-3	CASSQEGITGELFF
TRBJ2-1	TRBV30	CAWSKSLSYNEQFF
TRBJ1-4	TRBV19	CASSMQAGGEKLFF
TRBJ1-4	TRBV28	CASSPQGLQEKLFF
TRBJ1-1	TRBV14	CASSQPDRVSGTEAFF
TRBJ1-1	TRBV18	CASSSVQGAQRGTEAFF
TRBJ2-3	TRBV19	CASSIRQGHGDTQYF
TRBJ1-1	TRBV5-1	CASSLERSSTEAFF
TRBJ1-1	TRBV5-1	CASSLSGTGRNTEAFF
TRBJ1-6	TRBV2	CASVIGDSRFSPLHF
TRBJ1-6	TRBV28	CASRGDSNSPLHF
TRBJ2-5	TRBV6-5	CASSPRAGRTETQYF
TRBJ2-1	TRBV12-5	CASGLASGNWVGEQFF
TRBJ2-5	TRBV25-1	CASSEYQGLAQETQYF
TRBJ1-5	TRBV5-6	CASSFPNQPQHF
TRBJ1-2	TRBV28	CASSEQGVGYTF
TRBJ2-1	TRBV28	CASSLYEQFF
TRBJ1-2	TRBV19	CATVDRDKYGYTF
TRBJ2-5	TRBV18	CASSPLVAGTETQYF
TRBJ1-2	TRBV4-1	CASSQGPDRVLFGYTF
TRBJ1-1	TRBV5-1	CASSLEGLSPTEAFF
TRBJ2-7	TRBV19	CASSPGTGSSYEQYF
TRBJ2-7	TRBV4-3	CASSQVPGQGSHEQYF
TRBJ2-3	TRBV11-2	CASRPLAGGQNTQYF
TRBJ1-2	TRBV7-9	CASSLGQGVDYGYTF
TRBJ2-3	TRBV4-3	CASSQGRQRTDTQYF